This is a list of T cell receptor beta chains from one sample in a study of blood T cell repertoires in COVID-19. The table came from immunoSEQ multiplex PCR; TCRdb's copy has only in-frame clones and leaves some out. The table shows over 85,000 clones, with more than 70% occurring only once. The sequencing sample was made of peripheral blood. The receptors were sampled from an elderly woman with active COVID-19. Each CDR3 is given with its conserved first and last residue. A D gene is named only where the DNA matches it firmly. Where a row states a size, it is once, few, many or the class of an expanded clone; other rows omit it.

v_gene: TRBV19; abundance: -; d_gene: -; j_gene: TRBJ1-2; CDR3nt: TGTGCCAGTAGGGACAGAGACTATGGCTACACCTTC; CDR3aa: CASRDRDYGYTF
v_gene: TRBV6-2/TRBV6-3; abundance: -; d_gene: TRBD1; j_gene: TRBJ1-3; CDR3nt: TGTGCCAGCAGTTGGGACAGCCGGTCCTATTTT; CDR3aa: CASSWDSRSYF
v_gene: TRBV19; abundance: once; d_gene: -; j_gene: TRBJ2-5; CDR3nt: TGTGCCAGTAGTATAGATCACTCAGGGGTGGGAGAGACCCAGTACTTC; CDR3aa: CASSIDHSGVGETQYF
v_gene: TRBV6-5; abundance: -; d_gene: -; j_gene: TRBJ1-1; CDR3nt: TGTGCCAGCAGTTACGGGGACTGGAGGAACACTGAAGCTTTCTTT; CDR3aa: CASSYGDWRNTEAFF
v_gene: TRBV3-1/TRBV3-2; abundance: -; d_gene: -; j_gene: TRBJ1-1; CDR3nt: TGTGCCAGCAGCCACTCGGCGACAGCGAACACTGAAGCTTTCTTT; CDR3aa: CASSHSATANTEAFF
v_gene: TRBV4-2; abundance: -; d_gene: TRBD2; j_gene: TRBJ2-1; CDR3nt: TGTGCCAGCAGGGGAGGGAGGTATGATGAGCAGTTCTTC; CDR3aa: CASRGGRYDEQFF
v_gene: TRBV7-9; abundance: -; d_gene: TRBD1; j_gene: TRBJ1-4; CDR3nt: TGTGCCAGCAGCCCAAAATCCGGGACAGGGCATGAAAAACTGTTTTTT; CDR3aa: CASSPKSGTGHEKLFF
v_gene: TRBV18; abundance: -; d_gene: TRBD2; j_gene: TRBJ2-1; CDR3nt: TGTGCCAGCTCACCGACGGGGGGGGACTACAATGAGCAGTTCTTC; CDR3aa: CASSPTGGDYNEQFF
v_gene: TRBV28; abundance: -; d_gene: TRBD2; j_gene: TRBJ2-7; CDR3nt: TGTGCCAGCGTACCGGGCGGGAGGGGCGAGCAGTACTTC; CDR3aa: CASVPGGRGEQYF
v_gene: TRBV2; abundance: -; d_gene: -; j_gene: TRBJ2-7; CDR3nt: TGTGCCAGCAGTGTCCAGCGATCCTACGAGCAGTACTTC; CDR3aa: CASSVQRSYEQYF
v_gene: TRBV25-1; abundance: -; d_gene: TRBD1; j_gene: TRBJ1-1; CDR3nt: TGTGCCAGCAGTGTACAGGGGGCTGGGGCTGAAGCTTTCTTT; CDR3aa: CASSVQGAGAEAFF
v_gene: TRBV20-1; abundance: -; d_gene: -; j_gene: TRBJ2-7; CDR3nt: TGCAGTGCGATCTACTCCTACGAGCAGTACTTC; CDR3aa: CSAIYSYEQYF
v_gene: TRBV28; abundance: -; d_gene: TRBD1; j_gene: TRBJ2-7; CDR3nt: TGTGCCAGCAGAGGGGACAGACACTACGAGCAGTACTTC; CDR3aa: CASRGDRHYEQYF
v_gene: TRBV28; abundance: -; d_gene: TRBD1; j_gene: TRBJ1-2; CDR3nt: TGTGCCAGCAGTTCGTCAAAAGGGGACAGGGCGAACTATGGCTACACCTTC; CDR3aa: CASSSSKGDRANYGYTF
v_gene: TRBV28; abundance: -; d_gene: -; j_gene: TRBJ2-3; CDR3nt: TGTGCCAGCAGTTCGATAACTGGAGTATCGAGAACAGATACGCAGTATTTT; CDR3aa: CASSSITGVSRTDTQYF
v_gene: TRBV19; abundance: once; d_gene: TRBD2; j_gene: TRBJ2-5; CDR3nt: TGTGCCAGTAGGCCCGGGGGGGTGAGAGAGACCCAGTACTTC; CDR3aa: CASRPGGVRETQYF
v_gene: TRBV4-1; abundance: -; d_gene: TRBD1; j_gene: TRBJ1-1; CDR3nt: TGCGCCAGCAGCCAAGATTCGGGACAGCTAATCGGGGAAGCTTTCTTT; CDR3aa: CASSQDSGQLIGEAFF
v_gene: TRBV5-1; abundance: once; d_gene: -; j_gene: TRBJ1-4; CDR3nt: TGCGCCAGCAGCGTCCAGGGCGGTGAAAAACTGTTTTTT; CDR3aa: CASSVQGGEKLFF
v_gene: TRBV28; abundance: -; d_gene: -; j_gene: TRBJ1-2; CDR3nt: TGTGCCAGCAGTTTAGTTCAGGGTGGGGGCTACACCTTC; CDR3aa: CASSLVQGGGYTF
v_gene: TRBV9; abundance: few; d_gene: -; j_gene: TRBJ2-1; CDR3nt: TGTGCCAGCAGCGTTAGTATCGGTGAGCAGTTCTTC; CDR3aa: CASSVSIGEQFF
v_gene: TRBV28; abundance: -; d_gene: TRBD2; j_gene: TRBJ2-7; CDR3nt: TGTGCCAGCAGTTTGGGAGGGAGTCGCATCGAGCAGTACTTC; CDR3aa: CASSLGGSRIEQYF
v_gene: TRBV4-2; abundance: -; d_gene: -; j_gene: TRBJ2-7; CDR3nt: TGTGCCAGCAGCCAGGTAGACAGCGTCTACGAGCAGTACTTC; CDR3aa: CASSQVDSVYEQYF
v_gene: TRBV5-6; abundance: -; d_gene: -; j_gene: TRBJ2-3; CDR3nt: TGTGCCAGCAGCATTAGTCCAGATACGCAGTATTTT; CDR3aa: CASSISPDTQYF
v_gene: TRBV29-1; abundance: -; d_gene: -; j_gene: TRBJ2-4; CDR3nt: TGCAGCGTTGAAGGTGGGGGGGCAAAAAACATTCAGTACTTC; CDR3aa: CSVEGGGAKNIQYF
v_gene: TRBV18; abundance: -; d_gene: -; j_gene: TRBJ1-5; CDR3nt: TGTGCCAGCTCACCTGCTGGAGGCCAGCCCCAGCATTTT; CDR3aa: CASSPAGGQPQHF
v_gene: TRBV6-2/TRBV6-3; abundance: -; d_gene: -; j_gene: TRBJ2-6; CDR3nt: TGTGCCAGCAGTTACGTCTCCTCTGGGGCCAACGTCCTGACTTTC; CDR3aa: CASSYVSSGANVLTF
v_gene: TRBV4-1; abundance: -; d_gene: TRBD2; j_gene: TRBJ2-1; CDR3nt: TGCGCCAGCAGCCAAGGCTCTAGCGGGAGGTATGAGCAGTTCTTC; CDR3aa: CASSQGSSGRYEQFF
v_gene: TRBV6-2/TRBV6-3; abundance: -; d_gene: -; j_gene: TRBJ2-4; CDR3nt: TGTGCCAGCAGTTACCGTCGGGAGGACAGGGTAGCCAAAAACATTCAGTACTTC; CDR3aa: CASSYRREDRVAKNIQYF
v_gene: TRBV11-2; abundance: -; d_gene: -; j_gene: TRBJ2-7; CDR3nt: TGTGCCAGCAGCTTAGGGGAGTCCTACGAGCAGTACTTC; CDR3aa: CASSLGESYEQYF
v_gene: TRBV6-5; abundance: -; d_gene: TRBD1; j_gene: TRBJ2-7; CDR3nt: TGTGCCAGCAGTTACGGGACAGCAAGCGAGCAGTACTTC; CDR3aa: CASSYGTASEQYF